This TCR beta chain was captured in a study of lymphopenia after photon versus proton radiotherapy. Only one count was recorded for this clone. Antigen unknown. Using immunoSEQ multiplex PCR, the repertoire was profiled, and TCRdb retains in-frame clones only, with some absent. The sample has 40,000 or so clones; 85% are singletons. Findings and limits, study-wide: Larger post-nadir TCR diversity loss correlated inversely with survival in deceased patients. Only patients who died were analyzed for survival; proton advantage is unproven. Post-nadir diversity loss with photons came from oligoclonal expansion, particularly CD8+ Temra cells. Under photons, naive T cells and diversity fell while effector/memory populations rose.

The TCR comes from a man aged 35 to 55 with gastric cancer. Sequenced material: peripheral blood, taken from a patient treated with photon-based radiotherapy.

This chain's CDR3 is CASGLEYYTEAFF. The CDR3 DNA follows: TGTGCTAGTGGTTTGGAGTATTACACTGAAGCTTTCTTT. The J gene is TRBJ1-1, the V gene TRBV12-5, with D unclear. Germline CDR1 is LGHNT and CDR2 is FRNRAP. V lost 1 base to trimming and J lost 3 bases, with 6 bases between them. This CDR3 is built from 13 residues. The complete variable domain, with remaining parts taken from reference TRBV12-5 and TRBJ1-1, reads DARVTQTPRHKVTEMGQEVTMRCQPILGHNTVFWYRQTMMQGLELLAYFRNRAPLDDSGMPKDRFSAEMPDATLATLKIQPSEPRDSAVYFCASGLEYYTEAFFGQGTRLTVV.